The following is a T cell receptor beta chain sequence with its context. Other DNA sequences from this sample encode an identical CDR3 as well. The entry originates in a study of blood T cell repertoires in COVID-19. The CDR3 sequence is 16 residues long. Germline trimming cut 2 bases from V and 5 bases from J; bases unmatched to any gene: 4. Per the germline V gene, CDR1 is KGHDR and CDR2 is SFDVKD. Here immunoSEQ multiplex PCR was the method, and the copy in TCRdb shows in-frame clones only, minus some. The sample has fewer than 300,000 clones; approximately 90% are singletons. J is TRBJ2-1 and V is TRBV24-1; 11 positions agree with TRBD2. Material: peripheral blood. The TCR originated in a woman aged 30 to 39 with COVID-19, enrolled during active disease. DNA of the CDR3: TGTGCCACCAGTGATTCGGGACTAGCGGTAAACAATGAGCAGTTCTTC. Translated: CATSDSGLAVNNEQFF.